This T cell receptor beta chain appears in the sequencing data of a study of identical twins. TCRdb called the 5' RACE reads again in MiXCR, with one record for every CDR3 protein. The repertoire holds about 240,000 distinct CDR3 sequences, with about 7.5% as singletons. The CDR3 totals 16 residues. V was clipped by 0 bases and J by 1 base, with 9 bases between them. The germline V gene encodes CDR1 SNHLY and CDR2 FYNNEI. General study findings and limits: Monozygotic twin pairs showed more out-of-frame TCR alpha sharing than models estimated.

This clonotype was observed many times. What it binds is unknown. The same sample was also used in a study of yellow fever vaccine responses in identical twins.

Sequencing was carried out using CD8+ T cells sorted from blood. The source of this sequence is a young woman in good health. V and J are TRBV2 and TRBJ1-4; D unclear. The CDR3 coding sequence is TGTGCCAGCAGTGAAGCCGGCTGGGGAACTAATGAAAAACTGTTTTTT. Translating gives CASSEAGWGTNEKLFF.